This T cell receptor (beta chain) was sequenced for a study of cytomegalovirus exposure and HLA in healthy donors. Notes on this clone: The antigen is undetermined.

Findings and limits, study-wide: A cluster of highly shared sequence variants was likely a sequencing artifact.

PCR primers comprised 60 Vbeta and 13 Jbeta primers. Generated by immunoSEQ multiplex PCR, the TCRdb table keeps only in-frame clones and is missing some. The repertoire holds around 99,000 clones, with 55% to 75% as singletons. V shed 5 bases, J shed 4 bases, and the junction held 3 bases outside the gene matches. Germline CDR1 MNHEY, CDR2 SMNVEV (reference sequence). The CDR3 has 13 amino acids. Among the donors, all were healthy bone marrow donors. The rearrangement joins TRBV27 to TRBJ2-7; 9 bases line up with TRBD1. The sequencing sample was made of PBMCs. This TCR was sampled from a woman in her seventies in good health and CMV-seropositive. The CDR3 sequence: CASSQGQGYEQYF. CDR3 DNA: TGTGCCAGCAGTCAGGGACAGGGATACGAGCAGTACTTC.